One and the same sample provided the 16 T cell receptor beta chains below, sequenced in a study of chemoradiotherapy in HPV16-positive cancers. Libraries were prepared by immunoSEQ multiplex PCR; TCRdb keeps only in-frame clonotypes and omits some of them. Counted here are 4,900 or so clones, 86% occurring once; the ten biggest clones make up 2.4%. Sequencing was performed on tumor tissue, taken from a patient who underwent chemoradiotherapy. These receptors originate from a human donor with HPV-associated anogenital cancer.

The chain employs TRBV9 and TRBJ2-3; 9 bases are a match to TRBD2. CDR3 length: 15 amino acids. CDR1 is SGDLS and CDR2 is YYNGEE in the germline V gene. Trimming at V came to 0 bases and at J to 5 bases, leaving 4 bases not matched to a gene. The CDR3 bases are TGTGCCAGCAGCGTAGGCGGGAGGGCCGGAGATACGCAGTATTTT. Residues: CASSVGGRAGDTQYF.

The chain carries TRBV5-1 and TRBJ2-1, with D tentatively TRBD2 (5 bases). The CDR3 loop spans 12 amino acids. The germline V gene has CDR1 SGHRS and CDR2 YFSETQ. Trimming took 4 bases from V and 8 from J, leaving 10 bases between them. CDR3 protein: CASSPGIHEQFF. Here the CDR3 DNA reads TGCGCCAGCAGCCCCGGGATTCATGAGCAGTTCTTC.

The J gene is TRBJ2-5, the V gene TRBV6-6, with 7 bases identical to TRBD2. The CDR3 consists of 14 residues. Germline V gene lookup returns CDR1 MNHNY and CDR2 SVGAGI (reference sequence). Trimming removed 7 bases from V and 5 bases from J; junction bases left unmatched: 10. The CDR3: CASTPTSPGETQYF. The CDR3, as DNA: TGTGCCAGCACTCCGACTAGCCCGGGGGAGACCCAGTACTTC.

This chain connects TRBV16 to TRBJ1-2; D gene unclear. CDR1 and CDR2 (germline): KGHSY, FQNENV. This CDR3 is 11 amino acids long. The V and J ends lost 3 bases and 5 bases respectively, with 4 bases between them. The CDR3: CASSQGYGYTF. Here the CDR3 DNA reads TGTGCCAGCAGCCAGGGGTATGGCTACACCTTC.

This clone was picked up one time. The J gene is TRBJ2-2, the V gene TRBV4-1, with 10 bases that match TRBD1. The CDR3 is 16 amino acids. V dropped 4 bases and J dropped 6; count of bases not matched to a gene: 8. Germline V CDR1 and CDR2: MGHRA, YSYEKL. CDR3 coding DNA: TGCGCCAGCAGCCTCGTTTCAGGACAGGGGGCCGGGGAGCTGTTTTTT. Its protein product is CASSLVSGQGAGELFF.

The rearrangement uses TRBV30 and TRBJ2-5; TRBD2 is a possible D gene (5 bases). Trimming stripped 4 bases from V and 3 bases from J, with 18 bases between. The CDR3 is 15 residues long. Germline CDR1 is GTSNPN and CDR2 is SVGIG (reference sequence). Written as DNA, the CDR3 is TGTGCCTGGAACCGTGGCGCCGGGATCGAAGAGACCCAGTACTTC. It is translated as CAWNRGAGIEETQYF.

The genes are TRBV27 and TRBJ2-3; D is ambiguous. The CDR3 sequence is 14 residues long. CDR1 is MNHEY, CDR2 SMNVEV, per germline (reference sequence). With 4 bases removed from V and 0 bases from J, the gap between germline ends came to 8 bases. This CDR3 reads CASSWRPSTDTQYF. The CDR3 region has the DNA TGTGCCAGCAGTTGGCGCCCAAGCACAGATACGCAGTATTTT.

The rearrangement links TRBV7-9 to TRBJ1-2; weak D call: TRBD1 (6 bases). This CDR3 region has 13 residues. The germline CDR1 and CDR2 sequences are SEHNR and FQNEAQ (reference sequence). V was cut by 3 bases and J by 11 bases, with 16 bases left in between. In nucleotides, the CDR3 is TGTGCCAGCAGCTTGGGGGGGGCCCCTGGGTACACCTTC. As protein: CASSLGGAPGYTF.

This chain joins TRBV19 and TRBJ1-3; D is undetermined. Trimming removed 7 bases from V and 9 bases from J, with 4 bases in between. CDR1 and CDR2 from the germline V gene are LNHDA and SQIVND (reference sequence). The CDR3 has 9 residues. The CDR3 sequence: CASKITIYF. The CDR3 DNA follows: TGTGCCAGTAAGATCACCATATATTTT.

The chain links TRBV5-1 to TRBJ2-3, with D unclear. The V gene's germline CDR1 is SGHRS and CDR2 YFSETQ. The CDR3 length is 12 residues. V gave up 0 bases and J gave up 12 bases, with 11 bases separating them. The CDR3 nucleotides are TGCGCCAGCAGCTTGGATGGCTACCCTCAGTATTTT. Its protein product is CASSLDGYPQYF. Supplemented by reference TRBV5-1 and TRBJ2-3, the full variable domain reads KAGVTQTPRYLIKTRGQQVTLSCSPISGHRSVSWYQQTPGQGLQFLFEYFSETQRNKGNFPGRFSGRQFSNSRSEMNVSTLELGDSALYLCASSLDGYPQYFGPGTRLTVL.

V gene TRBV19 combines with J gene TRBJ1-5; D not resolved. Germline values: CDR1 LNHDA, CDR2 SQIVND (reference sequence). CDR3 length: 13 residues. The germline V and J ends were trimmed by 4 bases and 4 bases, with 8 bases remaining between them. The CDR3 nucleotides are TGTGCCAGTAGTACCCTAAGGAATCAGCCCCAGCATTTT. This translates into CASSTLRNQPQHF.

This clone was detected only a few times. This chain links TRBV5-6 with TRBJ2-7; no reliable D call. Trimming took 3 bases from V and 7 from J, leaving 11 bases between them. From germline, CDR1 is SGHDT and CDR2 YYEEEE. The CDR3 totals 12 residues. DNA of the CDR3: TGTGCCAGCAGCTGGTCCAGTGGAGAGCAGTACTTC. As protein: CASSWSSGEQYF. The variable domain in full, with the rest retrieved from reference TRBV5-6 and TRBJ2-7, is DAGVTQSPTHLIKTRGQQVTLRCSPKSGHDTVSWYQQALGQGPQFIFQYYEEEERQRGNFPDRFSGHQFPNYSSELNVNALLLGDSALYLCASSWSSGEQYFGPGTRLTVT.

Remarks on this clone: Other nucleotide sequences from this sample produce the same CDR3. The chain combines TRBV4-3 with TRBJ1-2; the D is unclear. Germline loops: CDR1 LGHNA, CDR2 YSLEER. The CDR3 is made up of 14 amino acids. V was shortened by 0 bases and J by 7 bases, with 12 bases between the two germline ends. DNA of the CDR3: TGCGCCAGCAGCCAAGACGGGAAAGGCCGTGGCTACACCTTC. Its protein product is CASSQDGKGRGYTF.

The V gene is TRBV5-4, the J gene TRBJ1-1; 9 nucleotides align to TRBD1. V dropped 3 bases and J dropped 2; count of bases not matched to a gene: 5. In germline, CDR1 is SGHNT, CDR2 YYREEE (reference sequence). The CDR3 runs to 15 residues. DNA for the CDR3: TGTGCCAGCAGCTATACACAGGGGGCCAACACTGAAGCTTTCTTT. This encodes CASSYTQGANTEAFF.

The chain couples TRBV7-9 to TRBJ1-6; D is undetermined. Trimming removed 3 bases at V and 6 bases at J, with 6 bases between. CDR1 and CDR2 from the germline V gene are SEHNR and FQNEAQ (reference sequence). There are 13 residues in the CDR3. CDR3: CASSLEGNSPLHF. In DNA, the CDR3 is TGTGCCAGCAGCTTGGAGGGTAATTCACCCCTCCACTTT.

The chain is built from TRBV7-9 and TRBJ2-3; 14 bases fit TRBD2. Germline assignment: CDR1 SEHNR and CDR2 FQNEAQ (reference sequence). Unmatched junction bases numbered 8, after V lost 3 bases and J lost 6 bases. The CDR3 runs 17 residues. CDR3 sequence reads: CASSFAGTSGSGDTQYF. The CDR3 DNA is TGTGCCAGCAGCTTCGCAGGGACTAGCGGGAGCGGCGATACGCAGTATTTT.